Listed below are T cell receptor beta chains from one sample, sequenced in a study of post-analysis software for immune sequencing data. In TCRdb, the PCR reads were re-called with MiXCR into one record per CDR3 protein. The top ten clones hold about 11% of a sample with hundreds of thousands of distinct CDR3 sequences, over 45% of them seen once. The sample consisted of blood. These receptors were collected from a girl between 2 and 10 years old with multiple sclerosis. Both conserved end residues are part of each CDR3. D genes are given only for firm matches.

v_call	j_call	d_call	cdr3_aa
TRBV7-9	TRBJ2-1	NA	CASSLYRASDEQFF
TRBV4-2	TRBJ2-3	NA	CASSQEKDTQYF
TRBV9	TRBJ2-5	TRBD2	CASSVSGLQETQYF
TRBV15	TRBJ1-1	NA	CATSRGTGSTEAFF
TRBV29-1	TRBJ2-7	TRBD1	CSVKVGTDYEQYF
TRBV20-1	TRBJ1-1	TRBD1	CSARDGTVRGAEAFF
TRBV4-2	TRBJ2-7	NA	CASSQDKNGIYEQYF
TRBV6-1	TRBJ1-1	NA	CASSEADTTEAFF
TRBV6-2/TRBV6-3	TRBJ2-7	TRBD1	CASSYPLGQGSYEQYF
TRBV20-1	TRBJ2-1	TRBD2	CSASGGRRGGPNEQFF
TRBV20-1	TRBJ2-5	TRBD1	CSASGTGGDVETQYF
TRBV10-3	TRBJ1-1	NA	CAISEENRSNTEAFF
TRBV7-9	TRBJ2-7	TRBD1	CASSALPGQGPVYEQYF
TRBV4-3	TRBJ1-1	TRBD1	CASSQRTGLVMNTEAFF
TRBV5-5	TRBJ1-5	NA	CASSLTGDGSNQPQHF
TRBV27	NA	NA	CASSSITGWYEQYF
TRBV6-1	NA	NA	CASGPGWDEQYF
TRBV5-1	TRBJ2-3	TRBD2	CASSLNPSGGNTDTQYF
TRBV7-2	TRBJ2-5	NA	CASSLVTEGQETQYF
TRBV5-5	TRBJ2-4	TRBD1	CASSVSTGITIQYF
TRBV5-1	TRBJ1-1	NA	CASSLGSDFQAFF
TRBV29-1	TRBJ2-2	NA	CSVGETAGELFF
TRBV20-1	TRBJ1-1	NA	CSASDRLNTEAFF
TRBV7-2	TRBJ2-3	NA	CASSLERLDTQYF
TRBV3-1	TRBJ1-2	NA	CASSQDPQGGNYGYTF
TRBV4-2	TRBJ2-3	TRBD2	CASSQDVAGESDTQYF
TRBV20-1	TRBJ2-1	NA	CSASRVPNEQFF
TRBV9	TRBJ1-3	NA	CASSVEANSGNTIYF
TRBV5-1	TRBJ1-1	NA	CASSLGQVGTEAFF
TRBV21-1	TRBJ2-2	NA	CASTSPQSTGELFF